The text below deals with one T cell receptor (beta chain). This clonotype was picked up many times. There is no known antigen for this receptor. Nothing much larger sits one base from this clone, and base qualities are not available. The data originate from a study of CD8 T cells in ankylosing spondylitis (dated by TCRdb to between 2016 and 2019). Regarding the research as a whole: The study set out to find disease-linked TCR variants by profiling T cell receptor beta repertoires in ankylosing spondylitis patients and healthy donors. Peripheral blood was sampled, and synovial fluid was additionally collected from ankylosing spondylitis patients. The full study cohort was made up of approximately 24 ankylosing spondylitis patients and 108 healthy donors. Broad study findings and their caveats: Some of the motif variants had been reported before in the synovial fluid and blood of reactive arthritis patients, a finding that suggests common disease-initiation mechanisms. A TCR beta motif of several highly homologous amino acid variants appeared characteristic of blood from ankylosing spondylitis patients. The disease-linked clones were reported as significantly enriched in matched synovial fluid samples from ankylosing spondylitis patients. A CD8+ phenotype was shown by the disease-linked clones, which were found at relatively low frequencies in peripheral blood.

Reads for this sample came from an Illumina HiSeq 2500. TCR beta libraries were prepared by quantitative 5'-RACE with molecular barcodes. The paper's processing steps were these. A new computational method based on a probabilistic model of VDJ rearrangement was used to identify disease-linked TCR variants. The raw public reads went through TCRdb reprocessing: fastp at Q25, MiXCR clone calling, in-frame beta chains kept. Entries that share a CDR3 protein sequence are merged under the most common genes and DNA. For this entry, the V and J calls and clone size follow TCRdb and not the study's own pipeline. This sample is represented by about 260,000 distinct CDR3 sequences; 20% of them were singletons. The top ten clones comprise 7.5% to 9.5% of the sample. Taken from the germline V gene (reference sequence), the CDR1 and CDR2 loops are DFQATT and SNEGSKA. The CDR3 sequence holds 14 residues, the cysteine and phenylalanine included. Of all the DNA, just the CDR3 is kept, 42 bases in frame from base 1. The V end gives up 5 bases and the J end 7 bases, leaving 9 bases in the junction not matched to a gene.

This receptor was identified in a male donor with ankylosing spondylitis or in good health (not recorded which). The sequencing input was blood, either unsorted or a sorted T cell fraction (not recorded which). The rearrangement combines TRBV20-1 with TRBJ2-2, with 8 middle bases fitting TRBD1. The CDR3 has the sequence CSAPETGAVGELFF. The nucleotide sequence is TGCAGTGCTCCCGAGACAGGGGCGGTCGGGGAGCTGTTTTTT.